A selection of T cell receptor beta chains follows, all from one sample in a study of CD8 T cells in ankylosing spondylitis. From the 5' RACE reads, TCRdb called clonotypes with MiXCR, one entry per CDR3 protein. The sample gives 150,000 to 200,000 distinct CDR3 sequences, roughly a third of which show up once; 4.5% to 6% is in the top ten. The sample comprised synovial fluid, either unsorted or a sorted T cell fraction (not recorded which). The origin of the receptors is a male donor with ankylosing spondylitis. Each CDR3 is given with its conserved first and last residue. Fields, in order: CDR3 protein, CDR3 DNA, V gene, clone size, D gene, J gene. The D gene is left open where the match is weak. Clone size is stated in some rows and not others, as once, few, many or a class when expanded.

cdr3_aa: CSVQRPGTGVYNEQFF
cdr3_nt: TGCAGTGTGCAGAGACCCGGGACAGGGGTCTACAATGAGCAGTTCTTC
v_call: TRBV20-1
clone_size: -
d_call: TRBD1
j_call: TRBJ2-1

cdr3_aa: CASSEPGGLETQYF
cdr3_nt: TGTGCCAGCAGTGAACCGGGGGGTTTAGAGACCCAGTACTTC
v_call: TRBV25-1
clone_size: few
d_call: TRBD2
j_call: TRBJ2-5

cdr3_aa: CASSLATFQGYTF
cdr3_nt: TGTGCCAGCAGTCTCGCCACCTTTCAGGGCTACACCTTC
v_call: TRBV12-3/TRBV12-4
clone_size: many
d_call: -
j_call: TRBJ1-2

cdr3_aa: CASSGRHF
cdr3_nt: TGTGCCAGCAGTGGGAGACACTTC
v_call: TRBV6-4
clone_size: -
d_call: -
j_call: TRBJ1-2

cdr3_aa: CSARGTDANYGYTF
cdr3_nt: TGCAGTGCTAGAGGGACGGACGCTAACTATGGCTACACCTTC
v_call: TRBV20-1
clone_size: -
d_call: -
j_call: TRBJ1-2

cdr3_aa: CSAPKVGTDTQYF
cdr3_nt: TGCAGTGCCCCCAAAGTTGGCACAGATACGCAGTATTTT
v_call: TRBV20-1
clone_size: -
d_call: -
j_call: TRBJ2-3

cdr3_aa: CASRVQGRGAGELFF
cdr3_nt: TGTGCCAGTAGGGTCCAGGGGCGTGGCGCCGGGGAGCTGTTTTTT
v_call: TRBV19
clone_size: few
d_call: -
j_call: TRBJ2-2

cdr3_aa: CSARGRELAGAREQFF
cdr3_nt: TGCAGTGCTAGAGGCCGGGAACTAGCGGGGGCTCGTGAGCAGTTCTTC
v_call: TRBV20-1
clone_size: once
d_call: TRBD2
j_call: TRBJ2-1

cdr3_aa: CASSPGDGRSSYNEQFF
cdr3_nt: TGTGCCAGCAGCCCCGGGGACGGACGTAGCTCCTACAATGAGCAGTTCTTC
v_call: TRBV9
clone_size: many
d_call: -
j_call: TRBJ2-1

cdr3_aa: CSARKQGTYEQYF
cdr3_nt: TGCAGTGCTAGAAAGCAGGGCACCTACGAGCAGTACTTC
v_call: TRBV20-1
clone_size: -
d_call: -
j_call: TRBJ2-7

cdr3_aa: CASSSGQGTVPNQPQHF
cdr3_nt: TGTGCCAGCAGCTCGGGACAGGGGACGGTCCCCAATCAGCCCCAGCATTTT
v_call: TRBV27
clone_size: few
d_call: TRBD1
j_call: TRBJ1-5

cdr3_aa: CASSLGPVTSSWETQYF
cdr3_nt: TGTGCCAGCAGCTTAGGCCCCGTTACTAGCAGCTGGGAGACCCAGTACTTC
v_call: TRBV7-8
clone_size: many
d_call: -
j_call: TRBJ2-5

cdr3_aa: CASSLGGREGSQPQHF
cdr3_nt: TGTGCCAGCAGTTTAGGTGGGCGGGAGGGTAGTCAGCCCCAGCATTTT
v_call: TRBV12-3/TRBV12-4
clone_size: few
d_call: -
j_call: TRBJ1-5

cdr3_aa: CASSQDGGKAYNEQFF
cdr3_nt: TGCGCCAGCAGCCAAGATGGGGGGAAGGCCTACAATGAGCAGTTCTTC
v_call: TRBV4-3
clone_size: few
d_call: -
j_call: TRBJ2-1

cdr3_aa: CASRLTGGGGNTIYF
cdr3_nt: TGTGCCAGCAGACTAACAGGGGGAGGTGGAAACACCATATATTTT
v_call: TRBV2
clone_size: few
d_call: TRBD1
j_call: TRBJ1-3

cdr3_aa: CSARDLGRRPSETQYF
cdr3_nt: TGCAGTGCTAGAGACCTGGGCAGGCGCCCTTCCGAGACCCAGTACTTC
v_call: TRBV20-1
clone_size: -
d_call: -
j_call: TRBJ2-5

cdr3_aa: CASSYGLAGVETQYF
cdr3_nt: TGTGCCAGCAGCTACGGACTAGCGGGAGTTGAGACCCAGTACTTC
v_call: TRBV7-6
clone_size: -
d_call: TRBD2
j_call: TRBJ2-5

cdr3_aa: CAISESGSDTSGSSHEQYF
cdr3_nt: TGTGCCATCAGTGAGTCTGGGTCTGATACTAGCGGATCTTCCCACGAGCAGTACTTC
v_call: TRBV10-3
clone_size: many
d_call: TRBD2
j_call: TRBJ2-7

cdr3_aa: CASSLRAGGPKDTQYF
cdr3_nt: TGTGCCAGCAGTTTAAGGGCGGGGGGGCCTAAAGATACGCAGTATTTT
v_call: TRBV12-3/TRBV12-4
clone_size: many
d_call: TRBD2
j_call: TRBJ2-3

cdr3_aa: CASSFDGRNTGELFF
cdr3_nt: TGTGCCAGCAGCTTCGATGGCCGGAACACCGGGGAGCTGTTTTTT
v_call: TRBV7-2
clone_size: -
d_call: -
j_call: TRBJ2-2

cdr3_aa: CASSQDPQRGGRYNEQFF
cdr3_nt: TGTGCCAGCAGCCAAGATCCTCAGCGGGGGGGGCGCTACAATGAGCAGTTCTTC
v_call: TRBV3-1
clone_size: once
d_call: TRBD2
j_call: TRBJ2-1

cdr3_aa: CASSPMDRVSNQPQHF
cdr3_nt: TGTGCCAGCAGTCCAATGGACAGGGTGTCCAATCAGCCCCAGCATTTT
v_call: TRBV6-1
clone_size: -
d_call: TRBD1
j_call: TRBJ1-5

cdr3_aa: CASRPGYSNQPQHF
cdr3_nt: TGTGCCAGCAGACCAGGTTATAGCAATCAGCCCCAGCATTTT
v_call: TRBV6-1
clone_size: once
d_call: -
j_call: TRBJ1-5

cdr3_aa: CASSFTGGTTEAFF
cdr3_nt: TGTGCCAGCAGTTTCACAGGGGGGACCACTGAAGCTTTCTTT
v_call: TRBV28
clone_size: few
d_call: TRBD1
j_call: TRBJ1-1

cdr3_aa: CASSPREGASYGYTF
cdr3_nt: TGTGCCAGCAGCCCCCGGGAGGGGGCTAGCTATGGCTACACCTTC
v_call: TRBV4-2
clone_size: -
d_call: TRBD1
j_call: TRBJ1-2

cdr3_aa: CASSLGMSGGAYEQYF
cdr3_nt: TGTGCCAGCAGCTTAGGGATGTCAGGCGGGGCCTACGAGCAGTACTTC
v_call: TRBV7-8
clone_size: -
d_call: -
j_call: TRBJ2-7

cdr3_aa: CASSPDRGNEQYF
cdr3_nt: TGTGCCAGCAGCCCGGACAGGGGCAACGAGCAGTACTTC
v_call: TRBV12-3/TRBV12-4
clone_size: few
d_call: TRBD1
j_call: TRBJ2-7